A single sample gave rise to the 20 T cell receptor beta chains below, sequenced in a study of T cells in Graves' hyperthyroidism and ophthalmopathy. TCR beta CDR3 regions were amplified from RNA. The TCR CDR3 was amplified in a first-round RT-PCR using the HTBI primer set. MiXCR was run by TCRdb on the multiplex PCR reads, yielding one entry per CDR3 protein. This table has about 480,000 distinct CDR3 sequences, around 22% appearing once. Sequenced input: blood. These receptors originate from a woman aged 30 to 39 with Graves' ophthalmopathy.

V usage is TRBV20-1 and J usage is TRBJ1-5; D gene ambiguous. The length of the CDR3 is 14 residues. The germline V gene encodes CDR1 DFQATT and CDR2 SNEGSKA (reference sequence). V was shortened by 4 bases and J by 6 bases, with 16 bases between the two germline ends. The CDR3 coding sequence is TGCAGTGCTAAATCAAGGCTTAATCGTCAGCCCCAGCATTTT. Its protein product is CSAKSRLNRQPQHF.

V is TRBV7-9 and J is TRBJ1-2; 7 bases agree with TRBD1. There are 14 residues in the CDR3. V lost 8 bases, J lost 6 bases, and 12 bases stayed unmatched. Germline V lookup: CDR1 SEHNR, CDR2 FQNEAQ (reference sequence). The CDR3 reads CASGDVGTVDGYTF. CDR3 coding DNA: TGTGCCAGCGGAGACGTAGGGACAGTTGATGGCTACACCTTC.

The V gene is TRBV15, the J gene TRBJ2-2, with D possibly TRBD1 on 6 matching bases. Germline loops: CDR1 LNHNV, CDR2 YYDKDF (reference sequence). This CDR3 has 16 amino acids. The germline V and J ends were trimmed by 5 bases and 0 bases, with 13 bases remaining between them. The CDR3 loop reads CATSGTDSPNTGELFF. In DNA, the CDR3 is TGTGCCACCAGCGGAACGGACAGTCCGAACACCGGGGAGCTGTTTTTT.

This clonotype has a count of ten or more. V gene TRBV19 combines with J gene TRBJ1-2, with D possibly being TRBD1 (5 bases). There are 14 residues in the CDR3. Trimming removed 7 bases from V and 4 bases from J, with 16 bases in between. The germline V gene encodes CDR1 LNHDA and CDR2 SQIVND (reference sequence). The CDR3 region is CASMGVGRSYGYTF. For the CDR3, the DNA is TGTGCCAGTATGGGGGTCGGCAGGAGCTATGGCTACACCTTC.

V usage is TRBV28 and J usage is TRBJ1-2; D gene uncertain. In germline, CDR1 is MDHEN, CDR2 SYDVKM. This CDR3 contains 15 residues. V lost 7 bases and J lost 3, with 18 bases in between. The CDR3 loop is CASTDVIPLDYGYTF. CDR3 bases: TGTGCCAGCACTGATGTCATTCCGCTTGACTATGGCTACACCTTC.

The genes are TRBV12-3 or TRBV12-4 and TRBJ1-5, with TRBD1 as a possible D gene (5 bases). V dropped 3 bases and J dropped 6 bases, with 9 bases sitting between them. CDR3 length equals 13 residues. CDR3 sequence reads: CASSFSGSQPQHF. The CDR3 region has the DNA TGTGCCAGCAGTTTTTCAGGGAGTCAGCCCCAGCATTTT.

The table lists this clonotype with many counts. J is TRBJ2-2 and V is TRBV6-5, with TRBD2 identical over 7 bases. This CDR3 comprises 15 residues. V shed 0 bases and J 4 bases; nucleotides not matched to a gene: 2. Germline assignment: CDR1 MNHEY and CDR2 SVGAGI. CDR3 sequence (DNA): TGTGCCAGCAGTTACTCTGGGGGGGGCACCGGGGAGCTGTTTTTT. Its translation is CASSYSGGGTGELFF.

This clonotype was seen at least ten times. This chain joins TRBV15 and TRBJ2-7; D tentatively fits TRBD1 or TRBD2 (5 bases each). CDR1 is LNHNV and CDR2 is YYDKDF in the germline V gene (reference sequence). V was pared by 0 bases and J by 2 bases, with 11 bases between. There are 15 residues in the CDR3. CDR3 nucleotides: TGTGCCACCAGCAGAGAAGGTTTGGGGGCCTACGAGCAGTACTTC. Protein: CATSREGLGAYEQYF.

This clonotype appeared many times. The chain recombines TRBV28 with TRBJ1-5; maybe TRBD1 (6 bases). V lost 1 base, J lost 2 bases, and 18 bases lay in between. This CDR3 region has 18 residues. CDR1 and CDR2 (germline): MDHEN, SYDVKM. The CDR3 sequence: CASSLFGRGLGGNQPQHF. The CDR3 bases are TGTGCCAGCAGTTTATTTGGCAGGGGCCTCGGGGGCAATCAGCCCCAGCATTTT. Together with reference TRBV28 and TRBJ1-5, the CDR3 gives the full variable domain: DVKVTQSSRYLVKRTGEKVFLECVQDMDHENMFWYRQDPGLGLRLIYFSYDVKMKEKGDIPEGYSVSREKKERFSLILESASTNQTSMYLCASSLFGRGLGGNQPQHFGDGTRLSIL.

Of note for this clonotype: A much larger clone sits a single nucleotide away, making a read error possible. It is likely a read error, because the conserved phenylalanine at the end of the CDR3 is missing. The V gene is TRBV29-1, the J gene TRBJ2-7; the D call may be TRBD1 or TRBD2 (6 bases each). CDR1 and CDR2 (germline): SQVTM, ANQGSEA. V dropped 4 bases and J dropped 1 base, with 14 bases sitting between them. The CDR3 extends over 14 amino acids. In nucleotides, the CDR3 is TGCAGCGTTGTCAAGGGGGGCGAGTCCTACGAGCAGTACTTG. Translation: CSVVKGGESYEQYL.

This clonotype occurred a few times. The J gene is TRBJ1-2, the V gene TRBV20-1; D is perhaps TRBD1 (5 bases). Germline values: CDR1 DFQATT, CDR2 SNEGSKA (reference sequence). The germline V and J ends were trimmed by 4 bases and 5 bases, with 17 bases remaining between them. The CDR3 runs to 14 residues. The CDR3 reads CSATVSPGGYGYTF. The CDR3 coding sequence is TGCAGTGCTACCGTATCCCCGGGGGGGTATGGCTACACCTTC.

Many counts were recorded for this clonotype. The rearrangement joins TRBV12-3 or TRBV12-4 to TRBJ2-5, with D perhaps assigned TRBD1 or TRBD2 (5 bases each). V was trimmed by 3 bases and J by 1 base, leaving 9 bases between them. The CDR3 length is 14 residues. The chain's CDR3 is CASSFGGSQETQYF. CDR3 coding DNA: TGTGCCAGCAGTTTTGGGGGAAGCCAAGAGACCCAGTACTTC.

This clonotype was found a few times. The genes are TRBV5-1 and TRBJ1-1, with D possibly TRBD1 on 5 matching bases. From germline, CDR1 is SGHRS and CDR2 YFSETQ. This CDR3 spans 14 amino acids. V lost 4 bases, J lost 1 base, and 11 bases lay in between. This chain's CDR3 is CASSQGLQNTEAFF. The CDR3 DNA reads TGCGCCAGCAGCCAGGGACTCCAGAACACTGAAGCTTTCTTT.

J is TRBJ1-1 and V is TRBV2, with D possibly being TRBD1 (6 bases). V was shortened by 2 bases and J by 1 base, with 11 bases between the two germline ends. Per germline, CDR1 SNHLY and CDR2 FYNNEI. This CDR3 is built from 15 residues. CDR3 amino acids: CASSELGGANTEAFF. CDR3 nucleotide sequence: TGTGCCAGCAGTGAATTGGGGGGCGCGAACACTGAAGCTTTCTTT.

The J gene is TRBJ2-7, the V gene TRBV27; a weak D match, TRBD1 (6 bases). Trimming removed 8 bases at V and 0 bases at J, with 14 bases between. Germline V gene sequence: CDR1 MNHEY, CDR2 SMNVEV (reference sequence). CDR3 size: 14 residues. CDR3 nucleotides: TGTGCCAGCCACCCGGACAGTCGCTCCTACGAGCAGTACTTC. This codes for CASHPDSRSYEQYF.

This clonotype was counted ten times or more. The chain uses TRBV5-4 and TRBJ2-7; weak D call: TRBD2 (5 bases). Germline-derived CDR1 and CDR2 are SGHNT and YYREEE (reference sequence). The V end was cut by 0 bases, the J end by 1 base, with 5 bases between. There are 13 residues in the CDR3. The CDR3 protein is CASSLVASYEQYF. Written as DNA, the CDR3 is TGTGCCAGCAGCTTGGTAGCGTCCTACGAGCAGTACTTC.

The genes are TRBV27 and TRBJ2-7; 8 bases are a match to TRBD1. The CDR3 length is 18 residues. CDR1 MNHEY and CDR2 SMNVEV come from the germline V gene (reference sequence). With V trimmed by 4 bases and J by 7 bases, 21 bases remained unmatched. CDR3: CASSSISAGTGNLREQYF. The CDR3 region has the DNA TGTGCCAGCAGTTCTATCTCAGCCGGGACAGGAAATCTACGAGAGCAGTACTTC.

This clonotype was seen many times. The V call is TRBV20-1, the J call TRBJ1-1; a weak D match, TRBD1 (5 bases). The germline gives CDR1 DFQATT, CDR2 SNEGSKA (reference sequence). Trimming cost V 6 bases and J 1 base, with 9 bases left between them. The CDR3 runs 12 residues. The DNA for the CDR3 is TGCAGTGCGCAGAGGGGGAACACTGAAGCTTTCTTT. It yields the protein CSAQRGNTEAFF.

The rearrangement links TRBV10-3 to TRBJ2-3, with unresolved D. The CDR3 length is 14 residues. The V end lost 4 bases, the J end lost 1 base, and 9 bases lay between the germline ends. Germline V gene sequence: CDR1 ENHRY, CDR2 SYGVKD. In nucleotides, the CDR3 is TGTGCCATCAGTGCCACGCGAGGCACAGATACGCAGTATTTT. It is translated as CAISATRGTDTQYF.

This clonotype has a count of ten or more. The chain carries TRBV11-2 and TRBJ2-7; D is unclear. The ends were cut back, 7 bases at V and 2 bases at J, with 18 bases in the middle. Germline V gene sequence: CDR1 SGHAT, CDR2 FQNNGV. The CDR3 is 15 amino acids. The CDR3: CASNPYPGPAYEQYF. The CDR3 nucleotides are TGTGCCAGCAACCCTTACCCGGGCCCGGCCTACGAGCAGTACTTC.